Listed below are T cell receptor beta chains from one sample, sequenced in a study of blood T cells in healthy people across ages. TCRdb used MiXCR to reprocess the 5' RACE reads, holding one entry per CDR3 protein. The sample contains 1.5 million to 2 million distinct CDR3 sequences, 49% of which appear only once. The specimen was blood. The receptors derive from a woman aged 40 to 55 in good health. Each CDR3 is given with its conserved first and last residue. The D gene is left open where the match is weak. Only part of the rows carry a size: once, few, many, or a class if the clone is expanded.

J,size,D,V,DNA,CDR3
TRBJ2-1,NA,NA,TRBV6-1,TGTGCCATCCGGGACGCCGCAGCCTTTTACAATGAGCAGTTCTTC,CAIRDAAAFYNEQFF
TRBJ1-1,NA,TRBD1,TRBV6-1,TGTGCCAGCAGCCGCAGACAGGGTTCAATCCCGAACACTGAAGCTTTCTTT,CASSRRQGSIPNTEAFF
TRBJ2-7,many,NA,TRBV6-2/TRBV6-3,TGTGCCAGCTTAGGTGGGAGCTACGAGCAGTACTTC,CASLGGSYEQYF
TRBJ2-6,NA,NA,TRBV27,TGTGCCAGCAGTTTAAGCGGCAGGGCCGGGGCCAACGTCCTGACTTTC,CASSLSGRAGANVLTF
TRBJ2-1,NA,NA,TRBV3-1,TGTGCCAGCAGCGGGGCTTTGGAGGCCAACAATGAGCAGTTCTTC,CASSGALEANNEQFF
TRBJ1-1,NA,NA,TRBV5-1,TGCGCCAGCAGCTTGGCCTCGGGGGGCGCTTCTGAAGCTTTCTTT,CASSLASGGASEAFF
TRBJ2-1,NA,NA,TRBV7-2,TGTGCCAGCAGCCGGACCTCTAGGGGCAATGAGCAGTTCTTC,CASSRTSRGNEQFF
TRBJ2-3,NA,NA,TRBV20-1,TGCAGTGCTAGAAATGGAGATACGCAGTATTTT,CSARNGDTQYF
TRBJ2-1,NA,TRBD1,TRBV29-1,TGCAGCGTCCAACAGGGGGCAAGCTCCTACAATGAGCAGTTCTTC,CSVQQGASSYNEQFF
TRBJ2-5,NA,TRBD2,TRBV7-7,TGTGCTAGCAGCCCGGGGACTAGCTATGAGACCCAGTACTTC,CASSPGTSYETQYF
TRBJ1-2,NA,TRBD1,TRBV7-2,TGTGCCAGCAGCCGGGACAGGGGGAGCTACACCTTC,CASSRDRGSYTF
TRBJ2-1,NA,NA,TRBV27,TGTGCCAGCAGTTTATCTACCCTCCTTACTTACAATGAGCAGTTCTTC,CASSLSTLLTYNEQFF
TRBJ1-2,NA,TRBD1,TRBV6-1,TGTGCCAGCAGTGAAGCGGGACAGCCGTACCGGGACTACACCTTC,CASSEAGQPYRDYTF
TRBJ2-1,NA,TRBD1,TRBV4-2,TGTGCCAGCAGCCGCAGAGGACAGGAGAACAATGAGCAGTTCTTC,CASSRRGQENNEQFF
TRBJ1-1,once,NA,TRBV28,TGTGCCAGCACCGGGGGCAAGGCTGAAGCTTTCTTT,CASTGGKAEAFF
TRBJ1-5,NA,NA,TRBV4-2,TGTGCCAGCAGCCAAGTCCTCCCCGATAGCAATCAGCCCCAGCATTTT,CASSQVLPDSNQPQHF
TRBJ2-7,NA,NA,TRBV7-2,TGTGCCAGCAGCTTCTCGAGTCTGGGTGAGCAGTACTTC,CASSFSSLGEQYF
TRBJ2-7,few,NA,TRBV7-2,TGTGCCAGCAGCTTAGATACGAAGACCGGCCTATACGAGCAGTACTTC,CASSLDTKTGLYEQYF
TRBJ2-2,once,NA,TRBV12-3/TRBV12-4,TGTGCCAGCAAACTAGACACCCCAAGCGGGGAGCTGTTTTTT,CASKLDTPSGELFF
TRBJ1-5,NA,NA,TRBV2,TGTGCCAGCAGTGATGGTGCCTATAGCAATCAGCCCCAGCATTTT,CASSDGAYSNQPQHF
TRBJ1-1,once,NA,TRBV20-1,TGCAGTGCTACTCTTCCCCCGACAGGTTTATTTAGGCCGGACACTGAAGCTTTCTTT,CSATLPPTGLFRPDTEAFF
TRBJ2-4,few,NA,TRBV14,TGTGCCAGCAGCCAAGATAGGGGGATAGCCAAAAACATTCAGTACTTC,CASSQDRGIAKNIQYF
TRBJ2-1,NA,NA,TRBV4-2,TGTGCCAGCAGCCAACCGGGCTCCGGGAATGAGCAGTTCTTC,CASSQPGSGNEQFF
TRBJ1-1,NA,TRBD1,TRBV5-1,TGCGCCTGCAGCTGGGGGGACAGCACTGAAGCTTTCTTT,CACSWGDSTEAFF
TRBJ2-3,NA,NA,TRBV4-1,TGCGCCAGCAGCCAAGATGTGGCATATACGCAGTATTTT,CASSQDVAYTQYF
TRBJ2-1,NA,NA,TRBV29-1,TGCAGCGTCGACGGGGAGACCCAGTTCTTC,CSVDGETQFF
TRBJ1-5,few,NA,TRBV4-1,TGCGCCAGCAGCCAAGATACAGTAGCAGGAGGGTATGGACAGCCCCAGCATTTT,CASSQDTVAGGYGQPQHF
TRBJ2-3,NA,NA,TRBV3-1,TGTGCCAGCAGCCGGGCCCGGGGGAGCACAGATACGCAGTATTTT,CASSRARGSTDTQYF
TRBJ2-7,NA,TRBD2,TRBV15,TGTGCCACCAGCAGAGATGAACTAGCGGGGGTCTACGAGCAGTACTTC,CATSRDELAGVYEQYF
TRBJ2-7,NA,TRBD1,TRBV6-2/TRBV6-3,TGTGCCAGCAGTTACCGACGACAGGGATCCTACGAGCAGTACTTC,CASSYRRQGSYEQYF
TRBJ1-6,NA,NA,TRBV4-1,TGCGCCAGCAGCCAAGTATTCGGGACACCCCTCCACTTT,CASSQVFGTPLHF
TRBJ2-3,NA,NA,TRBV27,TGTGCCAGCACAGGGCGCTATGACACAGATACGCAGTATTTT,CASTGRYDTDTQYF
TRBJ2-3,NA,NA,TRBV9,TGTGCCAGCAGCGTAGGCTCAGGGTTTACAGATACGCAGTATTTT,CASSVGSGFTDTQYF
TRBJ2-7,NA,NA,TRBV7-9,TGTGCCAGCAGCTACTCCCCCCGCTCAAACGAGCAGTACTTC,CASSYSPRSNEQYF
TRBJ2-7,NA,NA,TRBV7-2,TGTGTCAGCAGCTCCTTCGGTGCGGGTGAGCAGTACTTC,CVSSSFGAGEQYF
TRBJ2-5,NA,NA,TRBV3-1,TGTGCCAGCAGCCAAGAGGTCCAGTACTTC,CASSQEVQYF
TRBJ2-5,NA,NA,TRBV11-2,TGTGCCAGCAGCTTTAGGAAGCGTATAGGCGAGACCCAGTACTTC,CASSFRKRIGETQYF
TRBJ1-6,many,TRBD1,TRBV3-1,TGTGCCAGCAGCCAAGGGACAGGGCGAAGTTCACCCCTCCACTTT,CASSQGTGRSSPLHF
TRBJ2-7,few,NA,TRBV5-1,TGCGCCAGCAGCGTGGAACGTTTTGGATTCGAGCAGTACTTC,CASSVERFGFEQYF
TRBJ2-4,NA,NA,TRBV6-5,TGTGCCAGCAACCACGGCGGGGTGGGGAACATTCAGTACTTC,CASNHGGVGNIQYF
TRBJ2-1,NA,NA,TRBV29-1,TGCAGCGTTGCTGTGGGGGTGTTGAGGAATGAGCAGTTCTTC,CSVAVGVLRNEQFF
TRBJ2-7,NA,TRBD2,TRBV4-2,TGTGCCAGCAGCCAAGAGGATAGCGGGGGCCACGAGCAGTACTTC,CASSQEDSGGHEQYF
TRBJ1-1,NA,NA,TRBV5-1,TGCGCCAGCAGCTTGCGTTCGGGGCCGAACACTGAAGCTTTCTTT,CASSLRSGPNTEAFF
TRBJ1-2,few,NA,TRBV6-5,TGTGCCAGCAGTTCCACCCTCGGTCGCTATGGCTACACCTTC,CASSSTLGRYGYTF
TRBJ2-6,NA,NA,TRBV7-3,TGTGTCAGCAGCCTCCATGGGACTTCCCGCTCTGGGGCCAACGTCCTGACTTTC,CVSSLHGTSRSGANVLTF
TRBJ2-3,NA,TRBD2,TRBV20-1,TGCGGTGCTAGAGATCGGGGAGGGACAGATACGCAGTATTTT,CGARDRGGTDTQYF
TRBJ2-1,NA,NA,TRBV28,TGTGCCAGCAGGGGCCTGACTAGGAGCTCCTACAATGAGCAGTTCTTC,CASRGLTRSSYNEQFF
TRBJ2-3,NA,NA,TRBV20-1,TGCAGTGCTAGCCGATATGGCGGGGAGGCCTTACGCACAGATACGCAGTATTTT,CSASRYGGEALRTDTQYF
TRBJ2-3,few,NA,TRBV25-1,TGTGCCAGCAGTGAATCGACCACAGATACGCAGTATTTT,CASSESTTDTQYF